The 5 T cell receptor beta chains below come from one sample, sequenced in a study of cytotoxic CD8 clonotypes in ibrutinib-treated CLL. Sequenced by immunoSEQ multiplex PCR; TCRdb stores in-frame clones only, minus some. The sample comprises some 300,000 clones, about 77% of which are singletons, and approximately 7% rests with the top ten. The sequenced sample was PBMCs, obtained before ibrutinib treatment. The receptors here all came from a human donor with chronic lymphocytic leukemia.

CDR3 residues: CASSFSEGTRNTIYF. The CDR3 DNA reads as TGTGCCAGCAGCTTTTCCGAGGGTACGCGAAACACCATATATTTT. The V and J genes are TRBV7-9 and TRBJ1-3; the D is unclear. CDR3 size: 15 residues. The germline V and J ends were trimmed by 3 bases and 5 bases, with 14 bases remaining between them. CDR1 is SEHNR, CDR2 FQNEAQ, per germline (reference sequence).

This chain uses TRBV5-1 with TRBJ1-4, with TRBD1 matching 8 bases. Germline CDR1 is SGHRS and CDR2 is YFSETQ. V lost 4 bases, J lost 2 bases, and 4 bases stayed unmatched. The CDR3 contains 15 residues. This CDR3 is CASSGQGETNEKLFF. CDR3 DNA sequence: TGCGCCAGCAGCGGACAGGGAGAGACTAATGAAAAACTGTTTTTT.

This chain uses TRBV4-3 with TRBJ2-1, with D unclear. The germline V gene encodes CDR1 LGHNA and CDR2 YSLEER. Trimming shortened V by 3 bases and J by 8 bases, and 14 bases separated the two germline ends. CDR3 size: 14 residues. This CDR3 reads CASSQGRSRYEQFF. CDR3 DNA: TGCGCCAGCAGCCAGGGCCGATCTAGGTATGAGCAGTTCTTC.

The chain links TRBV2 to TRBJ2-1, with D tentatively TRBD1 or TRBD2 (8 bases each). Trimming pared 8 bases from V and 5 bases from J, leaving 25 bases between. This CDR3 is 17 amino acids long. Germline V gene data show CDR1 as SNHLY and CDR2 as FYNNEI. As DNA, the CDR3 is TGTGCCAGCCTCGAAGCAGGGGGCGGGAGGTATAACAATGAGCAGTTCTTC. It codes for CASLEAGGGRYNNEQFF.

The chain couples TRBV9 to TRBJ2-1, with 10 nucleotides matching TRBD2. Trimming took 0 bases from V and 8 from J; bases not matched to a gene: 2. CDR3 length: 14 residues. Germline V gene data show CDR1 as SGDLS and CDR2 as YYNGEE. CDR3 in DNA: TGTGCCAGCAGCGTAGGCCTAGCGGGAGATGAGCAGTTCTTC. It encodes CASSVGLAGDEQFF. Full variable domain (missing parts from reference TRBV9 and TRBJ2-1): DSGVTQTPKHLITATGQRVTLRCSPRSGDLSVYWYQQSLDQGLQFLIQYYNGEERAKGNILERFSAQQFPDLHSELNLSSLELGDSALYFCASSVGLAGDEQFFGPGTRLTVL.